Following are 21 T cell receptor beta chains from one sample sequenced in a study of blood T cell repertoires in COVID-19. TCRdb keeps only in-frame clones here, not all; method: immunoSEQ multiplex PCR. This table holds roughly 500,000 clones, approximately 90% found once. Source material: PBMCs or T cells enriched from blood (not recorded which). These receptors came from a woman in her forties who had recovered from COVID-19.

The genes are TRBV24-1 and TRBJ2-3, with 14 nucleotides matching TRBD2. Germline trimming cut 3 bases from V and 9 bases from J; bases unmatched to any gene: 4. The CDR3 is 15 residues long. Germline V gives CDR1 KGHDR, CDR2 SFDVKD. The CDR3 coding sequence is TGTGCCACCAGTGATGGGACTAGCGGGAGTAAGACGCAGTATTTT. It is translated as CATSDGTSGSKTQYF.

This chain connects TRBV5-1 to TRBJ2-5; no definite D call. V was clipped by 0 bases and J by 3 bases, with 15 bases between them. The germline gives CDR1 SGHRS, CDR2 YFSETQ. The CDR3 runs to 16 residues. In DNA form, the CDR3 reads TGCGCCAGCAGCTTGGGGTGGCTCAATGAAGAAGAGACCCAGTACTTC. It translates to CASSLGWLNEEETQYF.

This CDR3 is CASTLQAGTYEQYF. The CDR3 DNA is TGTGCCAGCACCCTCCAAGCGGGAACCTACGAGCAGTACTTC. The chain uses TRBV7-2 and TRBJ2-7; 7 bases align to TRBD2. Germline lookup yields CDR1 SGHTA and CDR2 FQGNSA. The CDR3 contains 14 residues. V gave up 7 bases and J gave up 2 bases; unmatched junction bases: 8.

The chain joins TRBV27 to TRBJ2-7, with TRBD2 matching 8 bases. Looked up from germline, CDR1 is MNHEY and CDR2 is SMNVEV (reference sequence). The CDR3 runs 13 residues. Trimming removed 10 bases from V and 9 bases from J; junction bases left unmatched: 14. CDR3 bases: TGTGCCATCGCCCCGGACGGGCGGGGGGTGCAGTACTTC. It specifies CAIAPDGRGVQYF.

This rearrangement joins TRBV5-4 to TRBJ2-1; 8 nucleotides align to TRBD2. Germline CDR1 is SGHNT and CDR2 is YYREEE (reference sequence). With V trimmed by 6 bases and J by 6 bases, 5 bases remained unmatched. The CDR3 has 13 residues. Here the CDR3 DNA reads TGTGCCAGCACCCACGGGGGGGGCAATGAGCAGTTCTTC. It codes for CASTHGGGNEQFF.

This chain connects TRBV14 to TRBJ2-5; D uncertain. The germline CDR1 and CDR2 sequences are SGHDN and FVKESK. V lost 0 bases, J lost 7 bases, and 6 bases lay in between. This CDR3 spans 12 amino acids. The CDR3 is CASSQDSPTQYF. CDR3 sequence (DNA): TGTGCCAGCAGCCAAGATAGTCCGACCCAGTACTTC.

This sequence joins TRBV29-1 and TRBJ2-1; D is unclear. This CDR3 region has 10 residues. V lost 7 bases and J 4 bases, leaving 5 bases between the germline ends. Germline CDR1 and CDR2: SQVTM and ANQGSEA. The CDR3 region is CSGAYNEQFF. CDR3 DNA sequence: TGCAGCGGGGCTTACAATGAGCAGTTCTTC.

As concerns this clone: Other DNA sequences in this sample translate to the same CDR3. The chain couples TRBV6-1 to TRBJ2-5; D gene ambiguous. Germline CDR1 is MNHNS and CDR2 is SASEGT. The CDR3 is 12 amino acids. Deletions cut 2 bases from V and 4 bases from J, with 5 bases between. The CDR3 reads CASSERRETQYF. CDR3 nucleotide sequence: TGTGCCAGCAGTGAACGGAGAGAGACCCAGTACTTC.

This clone was detected only once. The rearrangement uses TRBV19 and TRBJ1-5, with D possibly TRBD1 on 6 matching bases. This CDR3 is built from 15 residues. Between the trimmed V and J ends, which lost 1 base and 9 bases, there was a span of 16 bases. The germline gives CDR1 LNHDA, CDR2 SQIVND (reference sequence). CDR3 residues: CASSIAGQTTGPQHF. The CDR3 nucleotides are TGTGCCAGTAGTATAGCTGGACAGACCACAGGGCCCCAGCATTTT.

The genes are TRBV5-6 and TRBJ1-2, with D tentatively TRBD1 (5 bases). CDR3 length: 14 residues. Per germline, CDR1 SGHDT and CDR2 YYEEEE. With 1 base removed from V and 4 bases from J, the gap between germline ends came to 11 bases. CDR3 in amino acids: CASSLPWGGYGYTF. For the CDR3, the DNA is TGTGCCAGCAGCTTGCCTTGGGGCGGCTATGGCTACACCTTC.

The gene calls are TRBV24-1 and TRBJ1-2; perhaps TRBD1 as D (6 bases). Trimming took off 3 bases at V and 8 bases at J, with 15 bases between the two ends. Germline V gene data show CDR1 as KGHDR and CDR2 as SFDVKD. The CDR3 covers 14 residues. The CDR3 DNA follows: TGTGCCACCAGTGATGGACAGCGAAACAGGGGCTACACCTTC. Amino acid sequence: CATSDGQRNRGYTF.

The chain is built from TRBV4-1 and TRBJ2-7; tentative D call: TRBD2 (5 bases). Trimming removed 4 bases from V and 0 bases from J, with 13 bases in between. The CDR3 is made up of 15 amino acids. The germline gives CDR1 MGHRA, CDR2 YSYEKL. The chain's CDR3 is CASSRAAADSYEQYF. As DNA, the CDR3 is TGCGCCAGCAGCCGAGCGGCCGCCGACTCCTACGAGCAGTACTTC.

The V gene is TRBV11-2, the J gene TRBJ2-7, with D possibly TRBD1 on 6 matching bases. This CDR3 region has 14 residues. Trimming took 5 bases from V and 1 from J, leaving 12 bases between them. The V gene's germline CDR1 is SGHAT and CDR2 FQNNGV. The DNA for the CDR3 is TGTGCCAGCAGCGCTTACCAGGGGTCCTACGAGCAGTACTTC. As protein: CASSAYQGSYEQYF.

The chain has TRBV21-1 and TRBJ2-1; whether TRBD2, the table's D call, matches the DNA was not checked. TRBV21-1 is tagged as a pseudogene. The CDR3 has 12 amino acids. The CDR3: CASNRGGNEQFF. CDR3 nucleotides: TGTGCCAGCAATAGGGGGGGAAATGAGCAGTTCTTC.

In this sample, this clone turned up once. This chain joins TRBV25-1 and TRBJ2-5; no firm D call. This CDR3 is built from 13 residues. V was cut by 2 bases and J by 6 bases, with 10 bases left in between. Germline V lookup: CDR1 MGHDK, CDR2 SYGVNS. CDR3 bases: TGTGCCAGCAGTGAAAGTGGTGAGCAGACCCAGTACTTC. It codes for CASSESGEQTQYF.

This clone was counted between two and nine times. The genes are TRBV7-9 and TRBJ1-1, with D maybe TRBD1 (5 bases). The CDR3 is 17 residues long. The V gene lost 4 bases and the J gene lost 0 bases, with 18 bases spanning the gap. From germline, CDR1 is SEHNR and CDR2 FQNEAQ (reference sequence). The CDR3, as DNA: TGTGCCAGCAGCTCCTTCCGATTGACAGCTATGAACACTGAAGCTTTCTTT. Protein: CASSSFRLTAMNTEAFF. The entire variable domain, with the rest obtained from reference TRBV7-9 and TRBJ1-1, is as follows: DTGVSQNPRHKITKRGQNVTFRCDPISEHNRLYWYRQTLGQGPEFLTYFQNEAQLEKSRLLSDRFSAERPKGSFSTLEIQRTEQGDSAMYLCASSSFRLTAMNTEAFFGQGTRLTVV.

V is TRBV6-1 and J is TRBJ1-2; weak D call: TRBD1 (6 bases). CDR3 length: 13 amino acids. Looked up from germline, CDR1 is MNHNS and CDR2 is SASEGT. Trimming took off 1 base at V and 8 bases at J, with 11 bases between the two ends. As DNA, the CDR3 is TGTGCCAGCAGTGAAGACAGGGTGGGAGGCTACACCTTC. Its translation is CASSEDRVGGYTF.

J is TRBJ2-7 and V is TRBV2; TRBD1 might be the D (5 bases). Looked up from germline, CDR1 is SNHLY and CDR2 is FYNNEI. Trimming removed 5 bases from V and 4 bases from J, with 9 bases in between. The CDR3 totals 12 residues. The CDR3 here is CASSYTGYEQYF. In DNA form, the CDR3 reads TGTGCCAGCAGTTATACAGGTTACGAGCAGTACTTC.

J is TRBJ1-4 and V is TRBV30, with D uncertain. The CDR3 extends over 12 amino acids. The ends were cut back, 3 bases at V and 8 bases at J, with 10 bases in the middle. CDR1 is GTSNPN and CDR2 is SVGIG in the germline V gene (reference sequence). As DNA, the CDR3 is TGTGCCTGGAGCCAGCGGGTCGAAAAACTGTTTTTT. It is translated as CAWSQRVEKLFF.

The chain is built from TRBV12-3 or TRBV12-4 and TRBJ2-3; the D is unclear. The CDR3 has 11 amino acids. V was cut by 6 bases and J by 3 bases, with 4 bases left in between. The CDR3 nucleotides are TGTGCCAGCAGGAGGACAGATACGCAGTATTTT. This encodes CASRRTDTQYF.

The chain employs TRBV10-1 and TRBJ1-1; 8 bases agree with TRBD1. This CDR3 region has 15 residues. V lost 5 bases, J lost 4 bases, and 9 bases stayed unmatched. Per the germline V gene, CDR1 is WNHNN and CDR2 is SYGVQD (reference sequence). The CDR3 spells CASSTGQEVVTEAFF. DNA for the CDR3: TGCGCCAGCAGTACGGGACAGGAGGTGGTCACTGAAGCTTTCTTT.